These T cell receptor beta chains were read from a single sample in a study of blood T cell repertoires in COVID-19. Sequencing was performed with immunoSEQ multiplex PCR; in TCRdb, only in-frame clones are kept and a portion is missing. The data contain approximately 250,000 clones, around 83% of them seen just once; the ten biggest clones take up roughly 1.4%. Sequencing was carried out using peripheral blood. The source of these receptors is a woman in her thirties or forties who had recovered from COVID-19. Each CDR3 is given with its conserved first and last residue. D genes are given only for firm matches. The listing skips clone size in some rows; elsewhere it reads once, few, many or a size class.

NA TRBJ2-7 NA 13 TRBV10-3 TGTGCCATCAGTGAGGATCCGGGCTACGAGCAGTACTTC CAISEDPGYEQYF
NA TRBJ1-1 NA 13 TRBV11-2 TGTGCCAGCAGCTCTGACAGGTACACTGAAGCTTTCTTT CASSSDRYTEAFF
NA TRBJ1-1 few 13 TRBV2 TGTGCCAGCAGGGGCCTCGAGGGATCTGAAGCTTTCTTT CASRGLEGSEAFF
NA TRBJ2-1 NA 15 TRBV27 TGTGCCAGCAGTTTTGGGTGGGGGCCCGACAATGAGCAGTTCTTC CASSFGWGPDNEQFF
NA TRBJ1-2 NA 13 TRBV3-1/TRBV3-2 TGTGCCAGCAGCCAAGAAGAGGGATATGGCTACACCTTC CASSQEEGYGYTF
TRBD1 TRBJ1-5 NA 15 TRBV19 TGTGCCAGTAGTGCCGGGACAGCAGGGGGTCAGCCCCAGCATTTT CASSAGTAGGQPQHF
NA TRBJ2-2 NA 15 TRBV11-2 TGTGCCAGCAGCGGGGCACGGCTCCAGACCGGGGAGCTGTTTTTT CASSGARLQTGELFF
NA TRBJ2-7 NA 13 TRBV4-1 TGCGCCAGCGGGCCGACAGGTACCTACGAGCAGTACTTC CASGPTGTYEQYF
NA TRBJ1-1 NA 14 TRBV10-3 TGTGCCATCAGCAGGGGTGTACCGAACACTGAAGCTTTCTTT CAISRGVPNTEAFF
NA TRBJ1-6 NA 14 TRBV28 TGTGCCAGCAGTTTCCGGGGACTTAGTTCACCCCTCCACTTT CASSFRGLSSPLHF
NA TRBJ2-7 NA 16 TRBV6-5 TGTGCCAGCAGTTACTCGAGAAGTTCTTCTAGCTACGAGCAGTACTTC CASSYSRSSSSYEQYF
TRBD1 TRBJ1-4 NA 17 TRBV3-1/TRBV3-2 TGTGCCAGCAGCCAAGATATAAAAGCCAGGGGGAGCGAAAAACTGTTTTTT CASSQDIKARGSEKLFF
NA TRBJ1-4 NA 14 TRBV15 TGTGCCACCAGCAGAGATATAGGGGGAGAAAAACTGTTTTTT CATSRDIGGEKLFF
TRBD2 TRBJ2-3 NA 16 TRBV6-4 TGTGCCAGCTCCCGGACTAGCGGGGGGAGCACAGATACGCAGTATTTT CASSRTSGGSTDTQYF
NA TRBJ1-5 NA 15 TRBV10-3 TGTGCCATCAGTGAGTCAACAGGGCGCAATCAGCCCCAGCATTTT CAISESTGRNQPQHF
NA TRBJ2-7 NA 15 TRBV6-2/TRBV6-3 TGTGCCAGCAGTTACTCGCCAGGCAGCTCCTACGAGCAGTACTTC CASSYSPGSSYEQYF
NA TRBJ2-4 NA 18 TRBV7-9 TGTGCCAGCAGCTTAGGCTCGGCGGCCAAAAGAAATAAAAACATTCAGTACTTC CASSLGSAAKRNKNIQYF
TRBD2 TRBJ2-1 NA 12 TRBV7-9 TGTGCCACCCTAGCGGGGTACAATGAGCAGTTCTTC CATLAGYNEQFF
TRBD2 TRBJ2-1 NA 16 TRBV5-5 TGTGCCAGCAGCCGAAAGGGACTAGCGGGGGTGGGTGAGCAGTTCTTC CASSRKGLAGVGEQFF
NA TRBJ1-2 NA 12 TRBV19 TGTGCCAGTATGGGTTCAGGGCATGGCTACACCTTC CASMGSGHGYTF
TRBD1 TRBJ1-4 NA 15 TRBV5-1 TGCGCCAGCAGCCCGCAGGGGGTCTCAAATGAAAAACTGTTTTTT CASSPQGVSNEKLFF
NA TRBJ2-1 NA 15 TRBV6-1 TGTGCCAGCAGTGATGTGACAGTCTCCTACAATGAGCAGTTCTTC CASSDVTVSYNEQFF
NA TRBJ2-3 NA 16 TRBV6-5 TGTGCCAGCAGTTACATCCGGGGGGCAGGCACAGATACGCAGTATTTT CASSYIRGAGTDTQYF
NA TRBJ1-6 once 16 TRBV19 TGTGCCAGCACCCGAGATGGGTTTGAGGCTGTTTCACCCCTCCACTTT CASTRDGFEAVSPLHF
NA TRBJ1-3 NA 15 TRBV2 TGTGCCAGCAGTCCCTCCCCGACACGCGGAAACACCATATATTTT CASSPSPTRGNTIYF
TRBD1 TRBJ2-2 NA 13 TRBV18 TGTGCCAGCTCGCAGACAGGGAACGGGGAGCTGTTTTTT CASSQTGNGELFF
NA TRBJ2-5 many 13 TRBV2 TGTGCCAGCAGTGTCAGGGCTATAGAGACCCAGTACTTC CASSVRAIETQYF
NA TRBJ2-5 NA 15 TRBV11-2 TGTGCCAGCAGCCCACCTTTCAGGGCCTCAGAGACCCAGTACTTC CASSPPFRASETQYF
TRBD1 TRBJ1-2 NA 14 TRBV11-2 TGTGCCAGCAGCCCCTACGGACAGGTCCCAGGCTACACCTTC CASSPYGQVPGYTF
TRBD1 TRBJ2-5 NA 14 TRBV2 TGTGCCAGTACAGGGACAGGGCCAAGGGAGACCCAGTACTTC CASTGTGPRETQYF
TRBD2 TRBJ2-3 NA 16 TRBV20-1 TGCAGTGCTAGTACGTCTAGCGGGGGGCCAGCAGATACGCAGTATTTT CSASTSSGGPADTQYF
NA TRBJ1-1 NA 13 TRBV6-1 TGTGCCAGCAGTGAATTCCGGGTTACTGAAGCTTTCTTT CASSEFRVTEAFF
TRBD1 TRBJ2-2 NA 15 TRBV14 TGTGCCAGCAGCTCGGACAGGGAGAACACCGGGGAGCTGTTTTTT CASSSDRENTGELFF
TRBD1 TRBJ1-1 NA 15 TRBV3-1/TRBV3-2 TGTGCCAGCAGCCCCGCGACAGGGACGGACACTGAAGCTTTCTTT CASSPATGTDTEAFF
NA TRBJ2-5 few 13 TRBV5-4 TGTGCCAGCAGGCGGAGGGAGGAGGTGTCCCAGTACTTC CASRRREEVSQYF
NA TRBJ2-2 NA 15 TRBV4-2 TGTGCCAGCAGCCATGTAGCACCGAACACCGGGGAGCTGTTTTTT CASSHVAPNTGELFF
TRBD1 TRBJ1-4 once 14 TRBV28 TGTGCCAGCAGTTTGACAGGGGAGTATGAAAAACTGTTTTTT CASSLTGEYEKLFF
NA TRBJ2-1 NA 16 TRBV7-9 TGTGCCAGCAGCTTAGCGTGGAGGGCCTCCTACAATGAGCAGTTCTTC CASSLAWRASYNEQFF
TRBD1 TRBJ1-2 NA 15 TRBV5-4 TGTGCCAGCAGCTTGGATTCAGGGGGCGGCTATGGCTACACCTTC CASSLDSGGGYGYTF
NA TRBJ2-3 NA 12 TRBV7-2 TGTGCCAGCAGCTCGCTAACGGGTACGCAGTATTTT CASSSLTGTQYF
NA TRBJ1-5 NA 17 TRBV7-5 TGTGTCAGAAGCTTAGCACACAGGACAGGGGGCAATCAGCCCCAGCATTTT CVRSLAHRTGGNQPQHF
NA TRBJ2-1 NA 12 TRBV12-5 TGTGCTAGTGGTTTGGGACTCTACGAGCAGTTCTTC CASGLGLYEQFF
TRBD1 TRBJ2-1 few 16 TRBV11-3 TGTGCCAGCAGCAGAGAGGACAGGCCCTCCTACAATGAGCAGTTCTTC CASSREDRPSYNEQFF
NA TRBJ1-2 NA 14 TRBV19 TGTGCCAGTAGTATAGATGCCCCAGGGAATGGCTACACCTTC CASSIDAPGNGYTF
NA TRBJ2-1 NA 16 TRBV7-6 TGTGCCAGCAGCTTGGCTAGCGCAAGCTCCTACAATGAGCAGTTCTTC CASSLASASSYNEQFF
NA TRBJ1-1 NA 13 TRBV9 TGTGCCAGCAGCGGGACAGCCAACACTGAAGCTTTCTTT CASSGTANTEAFF
NA TRBJ2-6 NA 16 TRBV7-9 TGTGCCAGCAGCTTAGTGTCTCCCTCTGGGGCCAACGTCCTGACTTTC CASSLVSPSGANVLTF
NA TRBJ1-2 NA 14 TRBV5-8 TGTGCCAGCAGCTTGGTCGGCAGAGGTTATGGCTACACCTTC CASSLVGRGYGYTF
TRBD2 TRBJ2-2 NA 14 TRBV6-5 TGTGCGACGGGACTAGCGGGGTGGAGCGGGGAGCTGTTTTTT CATGLAGWSGELFF
TRBD1 TRBJ2-7 NA 13 TRBV7-2 TGTGCCAGCAGACAGGGGGCAAATAACGAGCAGTACTTC CASRQGANNEQYF
TRBD1 TRBJ1-1 few 14 TRBV7-9 TGTGCCAGCAGCCTGGGATCGACAGGGGTCTACGCTTTCTTT CASSLGSTGVYAFF